The 13 T cell receptor beta chains reported below all come from one sample, sequenced in a study of blood T cell repertoires in COVID-19. The repertoire was sequenced with immunoSEQ multiplex PCR; TCRdb's copy has only in-frame clones and lacks some. Of some 120,000 clones in the sample, approximately 82% were seen once. What was sequenced was peripheral blood. Receptor source: a man younger than 45 with acute or convalescent COVID-19.

V and J are TRBV12-3 or TRBV12-4 and TRBJ2-3; D might be TRBD1 (5 bases). V gave up 5 bases and J gave up 2 bases, with 8 bases separating them. This CDR3 is 13 amino acids long. This chain's CDR3 is CASSRQNTDTQYF. As DNA, the CDR3 is TGTGCCAGCAGTCGACAGAACACAGATACGCAGTATTTT.

V and J are TRBV5-1 and TRBJ2-5; TRBD1 matches at 8 bases. The CDR3 length is 14 residues. With 2 bases clipped from V and 5 bases from J, the junction kept 5 bases outside the gene matches. Germline V lookup: CDR1 SGHRS, CDR2 YFSETQ. The CDR3 here is CASSLGQGGETQYF. CDR3 in DNA: TGCGCCAGCAGCTTAGGACAGGGCGGGGAGACCCAGTACTTC.

V and J are TRBV15 and TRBJ2-5, with 10 nucleotides matching TRBD2. There are 16 residues in the CDR3. V was pared by 3 bases and J by 3 bases, with 7 bases of the junction left unmatched. Per germline, CDR1 LNHNV and CDR2 YYDKDF (reference sequence). Here the CDR3 DNA reads TGTGCCACCAGCAGTTCGAGGACTAGCGGAAAAGAGACCCAGTACTTC. Amino acids: CATSSSRTSGKETQYF.

V and J are TRBV10-3 and TRBJ1-5, with a tentative D call TRBD1 (5 bases). The germline CDR1 and CDR2 sequences are ENHRY and SYGVKD. The V and J ends lost 0 bases and 0 bases respectively, with 9 bases between them. There are 16 residues in the CDR3. CDR3 loop: CAISESGGNSNQPQHF. The CDR3 DNA is TGTGCCATCAGTGAGTCGGGGGGGAATAGCAATCAGCCCCAGCATTTT.

On this clone: Other DNA sequences from this sample encode an identical CDR3 as well. CDR3 nucleotides: TGTGCCAGCAGTTTAGGAGGGAACACTGAAGCTTTCTTT. Translation gives CASSLGGNTEAFF. V gene TRBV12-3 or TRBV12-4 combines with J gene TRBJ1-1; D is undetermined. CDR3 length equals 13 residues. V was cut by 1 base and J by 1 base, with 4 bases left in between.

This chain uses TRBV5-1 with TRBJ2-7; 9 nucleotides line up with TRBD1. Germline CDR1 reads SGHRS; CDR2 reads YFSETQ. V shed 4 bases, J shed 3 bases, and the junction held 8 bases outside the gene matches. The length of the CDR3 is 15 residues. The CDR3 loop reads CASSLEDRGFYEQYF. CDR3 coding DNA: TGCGCCAGCAGCCTTGAGGACAGGGGATTCTACGAGCAGTACTTC.

The chain has TRBV27 and TRBJ2-3; D perhaps matches TRBD1 (6 bases). Trimming removed 6 bases from V and 2 bases from J, with 15 bases in between. Per the germline V gene, CDR1 is MNHEY and CDR2 is SMNVEV (reference sequence). This CDR3 contains 15 residues. The CDR3 is CASSRIGGYTDTQYF. CDR3 DNA: TGTGCCAGCAGCCGGATAGGGGGATACACAGATACGCAGTATTTT.

The V and J genes are TRBV6-6 and TRBJ1-2; D may be TRBD1 (6 bases). Germline V gene sequence: CDR1 MNHNY, CDR2 SVGAGI (reference sequence). With 4 bases removed from V and 8 bases from J, the gap between germline ends came to 14 bases. The CDR3 covers 13 residues. This CDR3 is CASSLGQRSGYTF. The CDR3 DNA reads TGTGCCAGCAGTTTGGGACAACGGTCGGGCTACACCTTC.

The genes are TRBV6-1 and TRBJ1-3, with a possible D match to TRBD1 (5 bases). The CDR3 is 13 residues long. Trimming took 2 bases from V and 9 from J, leaving 11 bases between them. Germline loops: CDR1 MNHNS, CDR2 SASEGT. The CDR3 loop is CASSEWRDGTIYF. The CDR3 bases are TGTGCCAGCAGTGAATGGCGGGACGGCACCATATATTTT.

This clone was observed a single time. V gene TRBV19 combines with J gene TRBJ2-3, with 7 bases lining up with TRBD1. The CDR3 has 15 residues. The germline CDR1 and CDR2 sequences are LNHDA and SQIVND (reference sequence). The J segment lost 0 bases and the V segment lost 7 bases, leaving 7 bases of the junction unmatched. This CDR3 reads CASTPGGMSTDTQYF. The CDR3 DNA reads TGTGCCAGTACGCCAGGGGGAATGAGCACAGATACGCAGTATTTT.

This chain links TRBV9 with TRBJ2-1, with 13 bases fitting TRBD2. CDR3 length: 15 amino acids. CDR1 SGDLS and CDR2 YYNGEE come from the germline V gene. V dropped 0 bases and J dropped 6; count of bases not matched to a gene: 0. The CDR3: CASSVGLAGGNEQFF. The CDR3 DNA is TGTGCCAGCAGCGTAGGACTAGCGGGGGGCAATGAGCAGTTCTTC.

V usage is TRBV7-9 and J usage is TRBJ2-7; 11 bases map to TRBD1. V lost 5 bases to trimming and J lost 5 bases; unmatched junction nucleotides: 2. The CDR3 is 13 amino acids. Germline CDR1 and CDR2: SEHNR and FQNEAQ (reference sequence). The CDR3 DNA reads TGTGCCAGCAGCCGGACAGGGGGCCACGAGCAGTACGTC. Translated, it gives CASSRTGGHEQYV.

The chain employs TRBV19 and TRBJ2-1, with 8 bases aligning to TRBD2. The CDR3 contains 15 residues. CDR1 and CDR2 from the germline V gene are LNHDA and SQIVND (reference sequence). J gave up 9 bases and V 3 bases, and 10 bases lay outside the gene matches. The chain's CDR3 is CASSIGGARRGEQFF. Written as DNA, the CDR3 is TGTGCCAGTAGTATCGGGGGGGCCCGGAGGGGTGAGCAGTTCTTC.